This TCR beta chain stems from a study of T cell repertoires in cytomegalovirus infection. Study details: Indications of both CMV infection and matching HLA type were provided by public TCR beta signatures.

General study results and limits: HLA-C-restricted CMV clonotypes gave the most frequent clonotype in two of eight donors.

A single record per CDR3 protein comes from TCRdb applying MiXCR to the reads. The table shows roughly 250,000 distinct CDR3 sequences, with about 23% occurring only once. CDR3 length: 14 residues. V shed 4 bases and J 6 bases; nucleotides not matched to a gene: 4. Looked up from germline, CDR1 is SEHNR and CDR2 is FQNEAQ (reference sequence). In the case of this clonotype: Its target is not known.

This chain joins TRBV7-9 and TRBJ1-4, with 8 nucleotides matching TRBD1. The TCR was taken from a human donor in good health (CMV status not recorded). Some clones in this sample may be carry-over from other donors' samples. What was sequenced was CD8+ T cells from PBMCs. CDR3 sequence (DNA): TGTGCCAGCAGCTCGGACAGGGAGCATGAAAAACTGTTTTTT. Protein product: CASSSDREHEKLFF.